The 10 T cell receptor beta chains below were found in one sample sequenced in a study of control samples from healthy donors and cancer patients. The method was immunoSEQ multiplex PCR; TCRdb's version includes in-frame clones alone and lacks a portion of them. The sample lists under 150,000 clones; about 91% were seen once. Material: blood. These receptors were taken from a man aged 40-49 years in good health.

This chain links TRBV9 with TRBJ1-2; 7 bases fit TRBD1. Germline loops: CDR1 SGDLS, CDR2 YYNGEE. The CDR3 loop spans 16 amino acids. The V and J ends lost 0 bases and 4 bases, in that order; junction bases with no gene match: 9. The DNA for the CDR3 is TGTGCCAGCAGCGTAGCGAGACAGGGAAGTCTCTATGGCTACACCTTC. It translates to CASSVARQGSLYGYTF.

The chain has TRBV15 and TRBJ1-2, with D hard to call. The CDR3 has 13 amino acids. The V end lost 3 bases, the J end lost 11 bases, and 16 bases lay between the germline ends. Germline CDR1 LNHNV, CDR2 YYDKDF (reference sequence). The CDR3 protein is CATSSLREVWYTF. The DNA of the CDR3 is TGTGCCACCAGCAGTTTGAGGGAGGTGTGGTACACCTTC.

The V gene is TRBV7-9, the J gene TRBJ1-1, with D possibly being TRBD1 (6 bases). Germline V lookup: CDR1 SEHNR, CDR2 FQNEAQ (reference sequence). V lost 1 base to trimming and J lost 4 bases, with 7 bases between them. The CDR3 runs to 13 residues. CDR3 DNA sequence: TGTGCCAGCAGCTTAGAAGGGGGCACTGAAGCTTTCTTT. Translating gives CASSLEGGTEAFF.

This chain joins TRBV7-8 and TRBJ2-5, with D uncertain. Deletions cut 3 bases from V and 4 bases from J, with 12 bases between. Per germline, CDR1 SGHVS and CDR2 FQNEAQ. The CDR3 runs to 14 residues. CDR3 sequence: CASSFDTTRETQYF. The DNA for the CDR3 is TGTGCCAGCAGCTTTGACACAACCCGAGAGACCCAGTACTTC.

The gene calls are TRBV9 and TRBJ1-1, with a tentative D call TRBD1 (5 bases). Germline CDR1 is SGDLS and CDR2 is YYNGEE. Trimming cost V 3 bases and J 7 bases, with 25 bases left between them. The CDR3 sequence is 17 residues long. Written as DNA, the CDR3 is TGTGCCAGCAGCGCGAGCCGTAGACAGCCTCCTTCGGTTGAAGCTTTCTTT. Amino acids: CASSASRRQPPSVEAFF.

This chain links TRBV18 with TRBJ2-3; D possibly corresponds to TRBD1 (6 bases). CDR1 is KGHSH and CDR2 is LQKENI in the germline V gene. This CDR3 has 16 residues. V was pared by 3 bases and J by 0 bases, with 13 bases between. The CDR3 nucleotides are TGTGCCAGCTCACCCTCCGGGACAATCAGCACAGATACGCAGTATTTT. Translation gives CASSPSGTISTDTQYF.

The J gene is TRBJ2-3, the V gene TRBV10-1; 12 bases map to TRBD2. CDR1 WNHNN and CDR2 SYGVQD come from the germline V gene (reference sequence). V shed 11 bases, J shed 1 base, and the junction held 7 bases outside the gene matches. The CDR3 is 15 amino acids. The CDR3 nucleotides read TGCGCCGCACGACTAGCGGGGGACCGCACAGATACGCAGTATTTT. Its translation: CAARLAGDRTDTQYF.

The chain employs TRBV2 and TRBJ2-2; 9 bases match TRBD1. This CDR3 is 15 amino acids long. V shed 5 bases and J 5 bases; nucleotides not matched to a gene: 6. Germline lookup yields CDR1 SNHLY and CDR2 FYNNEI. CDR3 protein: CASSSGTGITGELFF. In nucleotides, the CDR3 is TGTGCCAGCAGTTCCGGGACAGGGATAACCGGGGAGCTGTTTTTT.

The V and J genes are TRBV24-1 and TRBJ2-1, with 9 bases aligning to TRBD2. CDR1 and CDR2 (germline): KGHDR, SFDVKD. The CDR3 is 14 amino acids. V shed 7 bases and J 8 bases; nucleotides not matched to a gene: 8. CDR3 sequence: CATSTGLAIHEQFF. The CDR3 DNA sequence: TGTGCCACCAGCACGGGACTAGCAATCCATGAGCAGTTCTTC.

This sequence joins TRBV6-5 and TRBJ2-2; D gene unclear. The CDR3 has 11 residues. The V gene's germline CDR1 is MNHEY and CDR2 SVGAGI. Trimming left V 7 bases short and J 8 bases short, with 8 bases between. CDR3 DNA sequence: TGTGCCAGCACCATCCTGGGGGAGCTGTTTTTT. The encoded protein is CASTILGELFF.